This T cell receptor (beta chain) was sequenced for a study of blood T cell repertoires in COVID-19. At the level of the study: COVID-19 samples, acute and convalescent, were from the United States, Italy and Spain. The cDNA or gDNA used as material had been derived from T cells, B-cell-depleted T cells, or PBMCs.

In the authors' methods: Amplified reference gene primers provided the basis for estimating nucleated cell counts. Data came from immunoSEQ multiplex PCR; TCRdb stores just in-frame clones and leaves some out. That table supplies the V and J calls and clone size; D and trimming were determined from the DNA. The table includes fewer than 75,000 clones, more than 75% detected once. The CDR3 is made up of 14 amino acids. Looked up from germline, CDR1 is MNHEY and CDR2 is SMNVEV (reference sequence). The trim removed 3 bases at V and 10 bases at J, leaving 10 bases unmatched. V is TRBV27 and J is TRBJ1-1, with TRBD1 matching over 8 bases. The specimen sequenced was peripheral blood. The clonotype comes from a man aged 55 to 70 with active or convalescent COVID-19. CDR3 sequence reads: CASSFRQGPSGAFF. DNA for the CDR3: TGTGCCAGCAGTTTTCGACAGGGGCCTTCGGGAGCTTTCTTT.